The entry below describes one T cell receptor (beta chain). The antigen remains unidentified. Sequencing used immunoSEQ multiplex PCR; TCRdb keeps in-frame clones, though not all of them. Of roughly 150,000 clones listed, around 90% were seen once; the top ten hold around 2%. This sample was included in a study of T cell responses to AZD1222 COVID-19 vaccine. Study summary: Second-dose intervals of approximately 4 or approximately 12 weeks were pooled.

Regarding the study as a whole: In a largely white British group with more females than males, clonal diversity was possibly underestimated. The CD4 TCRs associated with vaccination extended across spike and predominated at 160-218 and 743-854.

Trimming shortened V by 0 bases and J by 2 bases, and 11 bases separated the two germline ends. The CDR3 extends over 15 amino acids. Germline CDR1 MNHNY, CDR2 SVGAGI (reference sequence). The receptor's source is an adult in good health. Source: peripheral blood, taken on day 0 of AZD1222 vaccination. The chain links TRBV6-6 to TRBJ2-7; tentatively, D is TRBD1 (5 bases). The DNA for the CDR3 is TGTGCCAGCAGTTACTCGGCAGGGCCCACCTACGAGCAGTACTTC. Protein sequence: CASSYSAGPTYEQYF.